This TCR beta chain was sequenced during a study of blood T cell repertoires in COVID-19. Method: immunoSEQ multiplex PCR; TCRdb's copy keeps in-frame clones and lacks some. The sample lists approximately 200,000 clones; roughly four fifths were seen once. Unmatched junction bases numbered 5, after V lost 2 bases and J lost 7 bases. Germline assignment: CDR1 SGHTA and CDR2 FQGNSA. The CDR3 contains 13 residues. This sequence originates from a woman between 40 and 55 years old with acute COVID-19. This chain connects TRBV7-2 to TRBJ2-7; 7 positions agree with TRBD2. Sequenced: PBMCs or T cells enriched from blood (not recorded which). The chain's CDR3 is CASSLNLGGEQYF. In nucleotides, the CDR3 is TGTGCCAGCAGCTTAAATCTGGGAGGGGAGCAGTACTTC.